This T cell receptor (beta chain) was identified in a study of lymphopenia after photon versus proton radiotherapy. Study observations and caveats: Relative stability marked proton patients; photon patients lost diversity and naive cells. Survival link was tested only in deceased patients; proton benefit remains a possibility. A bigger post-nadir fall in TCR diversity correlated inversely with survival time in deceased patients. Post-nadir diversity loss with photons came from oligoclonal expansion, particularly CD8+ Temra cells.

This clone occurred once. Its antigen is not identified. This table comes from immunoSEQ multiplex PCR, and its TCRdb copy is limited to in-frame clones, with some not included. Of roughly 45,000 clones listed, approximately 83% are singletons. Germline CDR1 is SGHVS and CDR2 is FNYEAQ. This CDR3 is built from 17 residues. V dropped 3 bases and J dropped 1 base, with 15 bases sitting between them. The chain recombines TRBV7-6 with TRBJ2-2; D is perhaps TRBD1 (6 bases). The origin of this receptor is a man aged 40-49 years with gastric cancer. The material was peripheral blood, obtained from a patient treated with photon-based radiotherapy. This CDR3 reads CASSLGTLAGNTGELFF. Here the CDR3 DNA reads TGTGCCAGCAGCTTGGGGACACTCGCGGGGAACACCGGGGAGCTGTTTTTT.